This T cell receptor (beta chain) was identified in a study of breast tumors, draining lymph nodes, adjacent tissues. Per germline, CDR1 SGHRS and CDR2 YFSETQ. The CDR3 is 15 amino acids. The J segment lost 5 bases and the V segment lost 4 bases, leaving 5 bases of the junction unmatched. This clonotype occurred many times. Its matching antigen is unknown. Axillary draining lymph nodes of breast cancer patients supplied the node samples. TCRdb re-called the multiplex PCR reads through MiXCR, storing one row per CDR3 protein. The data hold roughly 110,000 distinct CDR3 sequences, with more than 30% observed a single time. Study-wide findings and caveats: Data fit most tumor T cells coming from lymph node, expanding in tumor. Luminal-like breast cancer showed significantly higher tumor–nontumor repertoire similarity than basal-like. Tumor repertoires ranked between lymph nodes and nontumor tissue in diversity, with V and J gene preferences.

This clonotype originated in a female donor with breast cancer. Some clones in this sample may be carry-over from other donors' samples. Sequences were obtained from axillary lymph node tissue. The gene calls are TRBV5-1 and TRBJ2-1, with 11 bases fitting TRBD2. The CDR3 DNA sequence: TGCGCCAGCAGCCTGACTAGCGGGAACAACAATGAGCAGTTCTTC. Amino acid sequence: CASSLTSGNNNEQFF.